The 6 T cell receptor beta chains listed next were all sequenced from one sample in a study of T cells in localized non-small cell lung cancer. Sequencing used immunoSEQ multiplex PCR; TCRdb keeps in-frame clones, though not all of them. This table has around 36,000 clones, around 81% appearing once. The specimen comprised peripheral blood mononuclear cells, sampled before any cancer treatment. The receptors here all came from a male donor aged 60 or older with stage II lung adenocarcinoma.

The chain carries TRBV30 and TRBJ2-2; 7 bases map to TRBD2. CDR1 is GTSNPN and CDR2 is SVGIG in the germline V gene (reference sequence). The CDR3 consists of 14 residues. V shed 4 bases, J shed 4 bases, and the junction held 6 bases outside the gene matches. Here the CDR3 reads CAWTRLAGTGELFF. In DNA form, the CDR3 reads TGTGCCTGGACTAGATTAGCGGGCACCGGGGAGCTGTTTTTT.

This clone was recorded once. The gene calls are TRBV5-6 and TRBJ2-1, with TRBD1 matching over 9 bases. The CDR3 has 15 amino acids. CDR1 is SGHDT and CDR2 is YYEEEE in the germline V gene. Germline trimming cut 1 base from V and 3 bases from J; bases unmatched to any gene: 2. The CDR3 DNA is TGTGCCAGCAGCTTGAGGGACAGGGACTACAATGAGCAGTTCTTC. This encodes CASSLRDRDYNEQFF.

The gene calls are TRBV6-6 and TRBJ1-1, with D unresolved. The CDR3 runs to 15 residues. V gave up 2 bases and J gave up 5 bases, with 15 bases separating them. Looked up from germline, CDR1 is MNHNY and CDR2 is SVGAGI (reference sequence). The CDR3 DNA reads TGTGCCAGCAGTTACGAGGCAGGCGCGGGTACTGAAGCTTTCTTT. Residues: CASSYEAGAGTEAFF.

The chain uses TRBV5-1 and TRBJ1-1, with 9 bases that match TRBD1. Per the germline V gene, CDR1 is SGHRS and CDR2 is YFSETQ. V lost 4 bases, J lost 1 base, and 5 bases stayed unmatched. This CDR3 region has 15 residues. CDR3 sequence: CASSRGQGANTEAFF. The CDR3 DNA is TGCGCCAGCAGCAGGGGACAGGGTGCGAACACTGAAGCTTTCTTT.

V usage is TRBV6-5 and J usage is TRBJ2-3; D ambiguous. Germline assignment: CDR1 MNHEY and CDR2 SVGAGI. This CDR3 contains 15 residues. Trimming pared 7 bases from V and 3 bases from J, leaving 17 bases between. CDR3 sequence reads: CASTKGIGVTDTQYF. CDR3 DNA: TGTGCCAGCACGAAAGGCATTGGGGTGACAGATACGCAGTATTTT.

The chain employs TRBV2 and TRBJ2-5; D uncertain. V gave up 3 bases and J gave up 5 bases, with 10 bases separating them. This CDR3 region has 13 residues. CDR1 is SNHLY, CDR2 FYNNEI, per germline. CDR3 DNA: TGTGCCAGCAGTGACTTCTTCGGGGAGACCCAGTACTTC. Translating it yields CASSDFFGETQYF.